The rows below give T cell receptor beta chains drawn from one sample of a study of T cells in Graves' hyperthyroidism and ophthalmopathy. One entry per CDR3 protein results from TCRdb running MiXCR on the multiplex PCR reads. The sample shows roughly 580,000 distinct CDR3 sequences, roughly 13% of them seen only once. Sample: blood. The receptors originated from a woman aged 30 to 39 with Graves' hyperthyroidism that later progressed to Graves' ophthalmopathy. CDR3s include the opening cysteine and the closing phenylalanine or tryptophan. D genes are given only for firm matches. The size entry is marked missing in some rows and otherwise reads once, few, many or a size class.

length	V	size	J	D	CDR3	DNA
16	TRBV27	many	TRBJ2-7	TRBD1	CASSFSGQGDSYEQYF	TGTGCCAGCAGTTTTTCGGGACAGGGGGACTCCTACGAGCAGTACTTC
15	TRBV28	many	TRBJ2-5	TRBD2	CASSLAGGPRKTQYF	TGTGCCAGCAGTTTAGCGGGAGGGCCGAGGAAGACCCAGTACTTC
15	TRBV4-1	.	TRBJ1-4	.	CASSQVQGMREKLFF	TGCGCCAGCAGCCAAGTGCAGGGGATGAGGGAAAAACTGTTTTTT
12	TRBV28	many	TRBJ2-3	.	CASSGGTDTQYF	TGTGCCAGCAGCGGTGGCACAGATACGCAGTATTTT
15	TRBV5-4	many	TRBJ2-1	TRBD2	CASSLERETYNEQFF	TGTGCCAGCAGCTTAGAGCGGGAGACGTACAATGAGCAGTTCTTC
15	TRBV11-2	many	TRBJ1-1	.	CASSLLGGANTEAFF	TGTGCCAGCAGCTTACTGGGCGGGGCGAACACTGAAGCTTTCTTT
11	TRBV19	many	TRBJ1-1	.	CASSILGEAFF	TGTGCCAGTAGTATTCTGGGCGAAGCTTTCTTT
15	TRBV30	few	TRBJ2-7	.	CAWSAPLRTFYEQYF	TGTGCCTGGAGTGCCCCTTTGCGGACCTTCTACGAGCAGTACTTC
12	TRBV20-1	many	TRBJ2-3	TRBD2	CSTSGSTDTQYF	TGCAGCACTAGCGGGAGCACAGATACGCAGTATTTT
13	TRBV4-3	.	TRBJ2-1	.	CASSQDYINEQFF	TGCGCCAGCAGCCAGGACTATATCAATGAGCAGTTCTTC
15	TRBV7-2	many	TRBJ1-4	.	CASSLVAVSNEKLFF	TGTGCCAGCAGCTTAGTTGCGGTTTCTAATGAAAAACTGTTTTTT
15	TRBV5-1	few	TRBJ2-2	.	CASSFSQALTGELFF	TGCGCCAGCAGCTTTTCACAAGCGCTGACCGGGGAGCTGTTTTTT
14	TRBV5-5	many	TRBJ2-5	TRBD1	CASGAGTGLETQYF	TGTGCCAGCGGCGCCGGGACAGGGTTAGAGACCCAGTACTTC
15	TRBV11-2	many	TRBJ2-5	.	CASSLDLGAFDAQYF	TGTGCCAGCAGCTTAGATCTAGGAGCTTTCGATGCCCAGTACTTC
16	TRBV28	many	TRBJ1-1	TRBD1	CASSLEGAQMNTEAFF	TGTGCCAGCAGTTTGGAGGGGGCCCAAATGAACACTGAAGCTTTCTTT
15	TRBV14	many	TRBJ1-2	TRBD1	CASSQDIQGTYGYTF	TGTGCCAGCAGCCAAGATATACAGGGGACCTATGGCTACACCTTC
14	TRBV6-1	.	TRBJ1-4	TRBD1	CASSAWTGSEKLFF	TGTGCCAGCAGTGCTTGGACAGGGTCTGAAAAACTGTTTTTT
14	TRBV7-2	.	TRBJ2-7	.	CASSLDWRPYEQYF	TGTGCCAGCAGCTTAGACTGGCGTCCCTACGAGCAGTACTTC
19	TRBV9	many	TRBJ1-5	TRBD1	CASSVRDRGRGISNQPQHF	TGTGCCAGCAGCGTCCGGGACAGGGGAAGAGGGATAAGCAATCAGCCCCAGCATTTT
15	TRBV20-1	many	TRBJ2-2	.	CSARDGSKGGGELFF	TGCAGTGCTAGAGACGGGTCCAAGGGAGGCGGGGAGCTGTTTTTT
17	TRBV9	.	TRBJ2-2	TRBD2	CASSGGTSGTNTGELFF	TGTGCCAGCAGCGGAGGGACTAGCGGGACGAACACCGGGGAGCTGTTTTTT
16	TRBV27	few	TRBJ2-1	TRBD2	CASSPGSGNTYNEQFF	TGTGCCAGCAGTCCTGGTAGCGGGAACACCTACAATGAGCAGTTCTTC